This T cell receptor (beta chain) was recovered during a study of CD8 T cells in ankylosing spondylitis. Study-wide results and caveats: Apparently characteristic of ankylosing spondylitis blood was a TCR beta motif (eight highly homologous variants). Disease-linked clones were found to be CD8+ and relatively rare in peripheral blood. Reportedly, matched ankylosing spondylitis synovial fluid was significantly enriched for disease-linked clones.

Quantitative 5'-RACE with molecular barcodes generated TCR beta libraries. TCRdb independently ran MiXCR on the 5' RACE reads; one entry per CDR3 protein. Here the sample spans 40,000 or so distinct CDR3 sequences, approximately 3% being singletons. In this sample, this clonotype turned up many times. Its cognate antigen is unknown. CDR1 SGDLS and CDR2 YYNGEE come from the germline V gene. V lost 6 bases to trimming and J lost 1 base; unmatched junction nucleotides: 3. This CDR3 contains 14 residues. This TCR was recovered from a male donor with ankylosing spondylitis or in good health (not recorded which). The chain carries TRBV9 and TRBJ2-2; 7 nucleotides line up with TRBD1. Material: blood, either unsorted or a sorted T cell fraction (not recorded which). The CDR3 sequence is CASTRQGNTGELFF. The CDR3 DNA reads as TGTGCCAGCACCCGACAGGGGAACACCGGGGAGCTGTTTTTT.